A selection of T cell receptor beta chains follows, all from one sample in a study of T cells in Graves' hyperthyroidism and ophthalmopathy. TCRdb used MiXCR to reprocess the multiplex PCR reads, holding one entry per CDR3 protein. This table holds more than 600,000 distinct CDR3 sequences, 15% to 20% found once. The specimen was blood. The receptors were gathered from a man between 18 and 35 years old with Graves' hyperthyroidism. CDR3s include the opening cysteine and the closing phenylalanine or tryptophan.

v_gene	j_gene	CDR3aa
TRBV20-1	TRBJ1-1	CSALGGRTNTEAFF
TRBV28	TRBJ2-7	CASSPLLAGGTYEQYF
TRBV5-1	TRBJ2-3	CASSSNPGLAANTDTQYF
TRBV15	TRBJ1-1	CATIPWEGGTEAFF
TRBV19	TRBJ1-5	CASTPDGPTGAQHF
TRBV28	TRBJ1-5	CASSLGGTGGRQPQHF
TRBV11-3	TRBJ2-1	CASSRQAGSNEQFF
TRBV7-2	TRBJ2-3	CASSTRARSTDTQYF
TRBV9	TRBJ2-3	CASSAPGSGRAVDTQYF
TRBV7-3	TRBJ2-1	CASSLSGRDRSYNEQFF
TRBV9	TRBJ1-1	CASSVTLGTEAFF